Presented here are 10 T cell receptor beta chains from one specimen sequenced in a study of T cells in Graves' hyperthyroidism and ophthalmopathy. TCR beta CDR3 sequences were amplified from RNA transcripts. The HTBI primer set drove a first-round RT-PCR of the TCR CDR3. TCRdb reprocessed the multiplex PCR reads via MiXCR and lists one record per CDR3 protein. The sample lists hundreds of thousands of distinct CDR3 sequences, approximately 20% occurring once. Sequenced: blood. Receptors were obtained from a man aged 40-55 years with Graves' ophthalmopathy.

This clonotype was picked up a small number of times. The V gene is TRBV6-1, the J gene TRBJ2-3; D gene ambiguous. Trimming removed 8 bases at V and 2 bases at J, with 11 bases between. The CDR3 extends over 13 amino acids. CDR1 is MNHNS and CDR2 is SASEGT in the germline V gene. The CDR3 nucleotides read TGTGCCAGCCGGAACCCCTCCACAGATACGCAGTATTTT. This codes for CASRNPSTDTQYF.

This clonotype was seen a few times. V and J are TRBV6-1 and TRBJ2-3, with TRBD1 identical over 9 bases. Germline V CDR1 and CDR2: MNHNS, SASEGT. This CDR3 spans 14 amino acids. The V and J ends lost 6 bases and 3 bases, in that order; junction bases with no gene match: 4. The CDR3 loop is CASRKDRGTDTQYF. DNA of the CDR3: TGTGCCAGCAGAAAGGACAGGGGAACAGATACGCAGTATTTT.

The CDR3 reads CASSGGVLSGANVLTF. In DNA form, the CDR3 reads TGTGCCAGCAGTGGAGGGGTACTCTCTGGGGCCAACGTCCTGACTTTC. The chain combines TRBV2 with TRBJ2-6; tentatively, D is TRBD1 or TRBD2 (5 bases each). Per germline, CDR1 SNHLY and CDR2 FYNNEI. The CDR3 runs to 16 residues. The V gene lost 4 bases and the J gene lost 0 bases, with 10 bases spanning the gap. The entire variable domain, with the rest obtained from reference TRBV2 and TRBJ2-6, is as follows: EPEVTQTPSHQVTQMGQEVILRCVPISNHLYFYWYRQILGQKVEFLVSFYNNEISEKSEIFDDQFSVERPDGSNFTLKIRSTKLEDSAMYFCASSGGVLSGANVLTFGAGSRLTVL.

This clonotype came up many times. The chain uses TRBV5-1 and TRBJ1-1; the match to TRBD1 covers 7 bases. CDR1 and CDR2 from the germline V gene are SGHRS and YFSETQ. After removal of 3 bases from V and 2 bases from J, the junction contained 4 bases not matched to a gene. The CDR3 spans 14 residues. In DNA, the CDR3 is TGCGCCAGCAGCTACCAGGGGGGAAACACTGAAGCTTTCTTT. The encoded protein is CASSYQGGNTEAFF.

The DNA for the CDR3 is TGTGCCAGCAGCCGTACCGTCGACGGTTACGAGCAGTACTTC. This sequence encodes CASSRTVDGYEQYF. V usage is TRBV7-3 and J usage is TRBJ2-7, with D unclear. The CDR3 is made up of 14 amino acids. V lost 5 bases to trimming and J lost 4 bases, with 15 bases between them. Germline V gene lookup returns CDR1 SGHTA and CDR2 FQGTGA.

This clonotype came up a few times. The CDR3 region has the DNA TGTGCCAGCGGGGGGACCACAGATACGCAGTATTTT. Its protein product is CASGGTTDTQYF. The chain joins TRBV6-1 to TRBJ2-3, with D possibly TRBD2 on 6 matching bases. Trimming took 8 bases from V and 2 from J, leaving 8 bases between them. The CDR3 consists of 12 residues. Looked up from germline, CDR1 is MNHNS and CDR2 is SASEGT.

This clonotype was counted a few times. A read error may be the cause here, since a much bigger clone is one base away. CDR3: CASSEAQESYEQYF. The CDR3 region has the DNA TGTGCCAGCAGTGAGGCACAGGAATCATACGAGCAGTACTTC. The chain recombines TRBV6-1 with TRBJ2-7; TRBD1 is a possible D gene (5 bases). The V gene's germline CDR1 is MNHNS and CDR2 SASEGT. The CDR3 extends over 14 amino acids. The V gene lost 3 bases and the J gene lost 4 bases, with 13 bases spanning the gap.

This clonotype showed up many times. This chain connects TRBV11-1 to TRBJ2-1, with D possibly TRBD2 on 6 matching bases. The V and J ends lost 4 bases and 6 bases respectively, with 13 bases between them. The CDR3 spans 14 residues. From germline, CDR1 is SGHAT and CDR2 FQDESV (reference sequence). For the CDR3, the DNA is TGTGCCAGCAGCTCACTATGGGACTTCAATGAGCAGTTCTTC. Protein: CASSSLWDFNEQFF.

This clonotype was counted a few times. This chain uses TRBV10-3 with TRBJ2-7; 13 bases are shared with TRBD2. The V segment lost 5 bases and the J segment 6 bases; nucleotides outside the gene matches: 4. Germline lookup yields CDR1 ENHRY and CDR2 SYGVKD. The CDR3 has 14 residues. The chain's CDR3 is CAISTSGGAFEQYF. CDR3 in DNA: TGTGCCATCAGTACTAGCGGGGGGGCCTTCGAGCAGTACTTC.

This clonotype came up a few times. The chain recombines TRBV9 with TRBJ2-5; D gene uncertain. CDR1 and CDR2 from the germline V gene are SGDLS and YYNGEE. The V gene lost 4 bases and the J gene lost 1 base, with 11 bases spanning the gap. This CDR3 region has 14 residues. CDR3: CASSSTVGQETQYF. The CDR3 nucleotides read TGTGCCAGCAGCTCAACGGTGGGCCAAGAGACCCAGTACTTC.